This T cell receptor (beta chain) was recovered during a study of T cells after posttransplantation cyclophosphamide. Cyclophosphamide on days +3 and +4 followed busulfan-fludarabine conditioning and a marrow graft. General study findings and limits: Recipient CMV seropositivity and CMV reactivation strongly tracked TRB clonality.

For this clone: Its antigen is not known.

Here immunoSEQ multiplex PCR was the method, and the copy in TCRdb shows in-frame clones only, minus some. The sample contains some 45,000 clones, roughly 91% of which appear only once. Germline CDR1 is LNHDA and CDR2 is SQIVND (reference sequence). This CDR3 is built from 15 residues. Trimming stripped 6 bases from V and 3 bases from J, with 17 bases between. This chain links TRBV19 with TRBJ1-2; the D gene is possibly TRBD1 (5 bases). This sequence originates from a male patient in his sixties or seventies who received an allogeneic stem cell transplant from a related donor and was CMV-positive. Some T cells may be provided by the graft donor. Sequencing was performed on PBMCs, taken roughly 59 days after allogeneic stem cell transplant with posttransplant cyclophosphamide. The CDR3 loop reads CASSPGAGRDYGYTF. The CDR3 DNA sequence: TGTGCCAGTAGCCCTGGGGCGGGGCGCGACTATGGCTACACCTTC.